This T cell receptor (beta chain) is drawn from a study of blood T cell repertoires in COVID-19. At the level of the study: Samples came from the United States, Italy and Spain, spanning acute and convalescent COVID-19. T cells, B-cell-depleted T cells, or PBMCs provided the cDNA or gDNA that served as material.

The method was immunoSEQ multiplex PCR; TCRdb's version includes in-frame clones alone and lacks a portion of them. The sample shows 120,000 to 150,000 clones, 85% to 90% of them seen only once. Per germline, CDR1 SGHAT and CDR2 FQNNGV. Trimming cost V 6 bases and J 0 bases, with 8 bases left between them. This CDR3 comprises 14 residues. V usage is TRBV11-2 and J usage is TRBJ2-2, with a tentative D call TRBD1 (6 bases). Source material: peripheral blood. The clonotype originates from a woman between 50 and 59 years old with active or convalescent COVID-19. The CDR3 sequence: CASRRTANTGELFF. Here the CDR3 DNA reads TGTGCCAGCAGGCGGACAGCGAACACCGGGGAGCTGTTTTTT.